This T cell receptor beta chain comes out of a study of cytomegalovirus exposure and HLA in healthy donors. General study points: Associated with HLA alleles at 0.05 false discovery rate in a later analysis were 16,951 TCR beta sequences.

Use of 60 Vbeta and 13 Jbeta primers characterized the PCR. In the original workflow: Among the unique TCR beta chains that a later analysis counted, about 81 million in all, roughly 11 million were shared. Sequencing was performed with immunoSEQ multiplex PCR; in TCRdb, only in-frame clones are kept and a portion is missing. V and J calls and clone size come straight from that table; D and trimming were deduced from the DNA. The sample table includes about 110,000 clones. CDR1 is KGHSH, CDR2 LQKENI, per germline. The junction had 9 bases not matched to a gene; V was cut back by 6 bases and J by 4 bases. CDR3 size: 15 residues. Concerning this clone: Its antigen is unknown.

The rearrangement uses TRBV18 and TRBJ1-1; 9 bases are a match to TRBD1. The sample comprised PBMCs. The TCR was taken from a man aged 45 to 65 in good health and CMV-seronegative. CDR3 residues: CASSPTGGLGTEAFF. The CDR3 DNA reads TGTGCCAGCTCCCCAACAGGGGGCCTCGGCACTGAAGCTTTCTTT.